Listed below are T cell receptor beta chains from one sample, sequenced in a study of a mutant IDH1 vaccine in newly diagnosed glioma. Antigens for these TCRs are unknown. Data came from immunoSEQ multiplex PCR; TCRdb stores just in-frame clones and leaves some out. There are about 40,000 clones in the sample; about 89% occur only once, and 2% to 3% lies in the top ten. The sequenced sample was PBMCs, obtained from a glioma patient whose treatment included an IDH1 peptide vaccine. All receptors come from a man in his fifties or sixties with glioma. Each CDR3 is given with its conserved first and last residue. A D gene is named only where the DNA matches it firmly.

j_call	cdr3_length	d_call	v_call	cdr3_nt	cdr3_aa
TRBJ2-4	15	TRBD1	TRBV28	TGTGCCAGCAGTTTATACAGGGGCGGCAAAAACATTCAGTACTTC	CASSLYRGGKNIQYF
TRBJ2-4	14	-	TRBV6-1	TGTGCCAGCAGTGAAGGAGACGCCCGGGTGGTCCAGTACTTC	CASSEGDARVVQYF
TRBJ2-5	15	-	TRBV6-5	TGTGCCAGCAGTTACCTGCAGATAGCCCAAGAGACCCAGTACTTC	CASSYLQIAQETQYF
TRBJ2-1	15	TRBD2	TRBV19	TGTGCCAGTAGTACTTCTAGCGGGCCCGGCAATGAGCAGTTCTTC	CASSTSSGPGNEQFF
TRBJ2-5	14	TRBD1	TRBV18	TGTGCCAGCTCACCTAGGACAGGGAAAGAGACCCAGTACTTC	CASSPRTGKETQYF
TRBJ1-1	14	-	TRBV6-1	TGTGCCAGCAGTGAAGCAGGGCAGGGAGCTGAAGCTTTCTTT	CASSEAGQGAEAFF
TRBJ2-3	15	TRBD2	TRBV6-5	TGTGCCAGCACCACCCCCGGGGGAGGGCAAGATACGCAGTATTTT	CASTTPGGGQDTQYF
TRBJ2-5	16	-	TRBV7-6	TGTGCCAGCAGCTTAGGAAGCGGGTCCCGCGAAGAGACCCAGTACTTC	CASSLGSGSREETQYF
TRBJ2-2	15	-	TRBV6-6	TGTGCCAGCAGTTCGCCCCAGTTGGGAACCGGGGAGCTGTTTTTT	CASSSPQLGTGELFF
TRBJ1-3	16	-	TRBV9	TGTGCCAGCAGCGTAGAAGGGGTCTCGCCTGGAAACACCATATATTTT	CASSVEGVSPGNTIYF
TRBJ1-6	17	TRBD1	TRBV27	TGTGCCAGCAGTTCCGGGACAGGGGCAGCATTAAATTCACCCCTCCACTTT	CASSSGTGAALNSPLHF
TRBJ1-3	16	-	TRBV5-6	TGTGCCAGCAGCCCTGGGCAGGGCGGGCCGGGAAACACCATATATTTT	CASSPGQGGPGNTIYF
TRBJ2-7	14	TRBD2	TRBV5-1	TGCGCCAGCAGCACCGTGGCGGGAGGGTCCGAGCAGTACTTC	CASSTVAGGSEQYF
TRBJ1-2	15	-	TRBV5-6	TGTGCCAGCAGCTTAACGGTTCCTGCTGGCTATGGCTACACCTTC	CASSLTVPAGYGYTF
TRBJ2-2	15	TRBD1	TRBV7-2	TGTGCCAGCAGCGTCAACAGGGGAAACACCGGGGAGCTGTTTTTT	CASSVNRGNTGELFF
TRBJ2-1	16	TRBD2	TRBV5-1	TGCGCCAGCAGCGGGGAGGGTTGGAGCGGCGGAAATGAGCAGTTCTTC	CASSGEGWSGGNEQFF
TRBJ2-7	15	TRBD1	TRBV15	TGTGCCACCAGCAGAGATGGGACAGGGGGCTACGAGCAGTACTTC	CATSRDGTGGYEQYF
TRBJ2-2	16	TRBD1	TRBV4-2	TGTGCCAGCAGCTCAGACAGGGAATCTTACACCGGGGAGCTGTTTTTT	CASSSDRESYTGELFF
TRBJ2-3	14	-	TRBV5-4	TGTGCCAGCAGAGAACAGGGACCGGCGGATACGCAGTATTTT	CASREQGPADTQYF
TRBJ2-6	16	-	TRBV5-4	TGTGCCAGCAGCAACCTACAGAGCTCTGGGGCCAACGTCCTGACTTTC	CASSNLQSSGANVLTF
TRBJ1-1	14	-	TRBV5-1	TGCGCCAGCAGCTCGTGGGGACAAAGCACTGAAGCTTTCTTT	CASSSWGQSTEAFF
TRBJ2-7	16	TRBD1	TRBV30	TGTGCCTGGAAGGGGACAGGGGGCTTCTATTCCTACGAGCAGTACTTC	CAWKGTGGFYSYEQYF